Presented here are 22 T cell receptor beta chains from one specimen sequenced in a study of vaccination effects on CD4 cells after COVID-19. Following an approximately 11-day culture, CD4+ T cells were purified. Profiled with immunoSEQ multiplex PCR; TCRdb holds only in-frame clones, not every one. The top ten hold under 3.5% of the sample, which has approximately 58,000 clones, around three quarters seen once. Antigen specificity for these receptors is unknown. The source material was CD4+ T cells from PBMCs cultured without peptide, sampled before COVID-19 vaccination. Source of these receptors: a human donor who received a COVID-19 vaccine.

V gene TRBV2 combines with J gene TRBJ2-1; 8 nucleotides line up with TRBD2. The trim removed 6 bases at V and 1 base at J, leaving 8 bases unmatched. Germline CDR1 is SNHLY and CDR2 is FYNNEI. The CDR3 is 16 amino acids. The CDR3 coding sequence is TGTGCCAGCAGGTTCCCGGGGGGGCAGTCCTACAATGAGCAGTTCTTC. Amino acid sequence: CASRFPGGQSYNEQFF.

This chain links TRBV5-1 with TRBJ1-3; 11 nucleotides line up with TRBD1. Per germline, CDR1 SGHRS and CDR2 YFSETQ. The CDR3 totals 17 residues. Trimming removed 1 base from V and 0 bases from J; junction bases left unmatched: 3. As DNA, the CDR3 is TGCGCCAGCAGCTTGTCCGGGACAGGGGGCTCTGGAAACACCATATATTTT. Amino acids: CASSLSGTGGSGNTIYF.

This clone has only a few counts. CDR3 bases: TGTGCCAGCAGCTTAGCTGGGACTAGCGGCCAAGAGACCCAGTACTTC. Protein: CASSLAGTSGQETQYF. The chain links TRBV7-2 to TRBJ2-5, with TRBD2 matching over 11 bases. Germline lookup yields CDR1 SGHTA and CDR2 FQGNSA. The CDR3 runs to 16 residues. Germline trimming cut 0 bases from V and 1 base from J; bases unmatched to any gene: 1.

The chain carries TRBV2 and TRBJ2-1; 8 bases map to TRBD2. The CDR3 contains 15 residues. Per germline, CDR1 SNHLY and CDR2 FYNNEI. The J segment lost 2 bases and the V segment lost 7 bases, leaving 7 bases of the junction unmatched. The CDR3 here is CASMASGRTYNEQFF. The DNA of the CDR3 is TGTGCCAGCATGGCTAGCGGGCGAACCTACAATGAGCAGTTCTTC. The full variable domain, completed using reference TRBV2 and TRBJ2-1, is EPEVTQTPSHQVTQMGQEVILRCVPISNHLYFYWYRQILGQKVEFLVSFYNNEISEKSEIFDDQFSVERPDGSNFTLKIRSTKLEDSAMYFCASMASGRTYNEQFFGPGTRLTVL.

The genes are TRBV19 and TRBJ2-3; D is ambiguous. Per germline, CDR1 LNHDA and CDR2 SQIVND (reference sequence). CDR3 length equals 13 residues. V was trimmed by 3 bases and J by 5 bases, leaving 9 bases between them. CDR3 bases: TGTGCCAGTAGTATCGCCTGGGGAGATACGCAGTATTTT. It codes for CASSIAWGDTQYF.

This chain connects TRBV5-1 to TRBJ2-1, with 12 bases fitting TRBD2. V lost 4 bases, J lost 6 bases, and 2 bases stayed unmatched. This CDR3 spans 14 amino acids. The V gene's germline CDR1 is SGHRS and CDR2 YFSETQ. CDR3 amino acids: CASSASGGANEQFF. As DNA, the CDR3 is TGCGCCAGCAGCGCTAGCGGGGGGGCCAATGAGCAGTTCTTC.

The V call is TRBV6-6, the J call TRBJ2-7; 9 bases agree with TRBD1. Germline V gene lookup returns CDR1 MNHNY and CDR2 SVGAGI (reference sequence). The J segment lost 6 bases and the V segment lost 2 bases, leaving 8 bases of the junction unmatched. CDR3 length: 15 residues. The CDR3 DNA follows: TGTGCCAGCAGTTACGGCCGGGACAGGGTTTCCGAGCAGTACGTC. It yields the protein CASSYGRDRVSEQYV.

This sequence joins TRBV6-2 or TRBV6-3 and TRBJ2-6; 8 bases agree with TRBD2. V lost 0 bases and J lost 6; bases outside the gene matches: 10. The CDR3 spans 18 residues. Germline lookup yields CDR1 MNHEY and CDR2 SVGEGT. The CDR3 is CASSYSSGGGNLANVLTF. DNA of the CDR3: TGTGCCAGCAGTTACTCAAGCGGGGGCGGAAATTTGGCCAACGTCCTGACTTTC.

V usage is TRBV10-3 and J usage is TRBJ1-4, with D possibly TRBD1 on 6 matching bases. This CDR3 is 16 amino acids long. Looked up from germline, CDR1 is ENHRY and CDR2 is SYGVKD. V lost 5 bases and J 1 base, leaving 14 bases between the germline ends. CDR3 residues: CAISRTAGETNEKLFF. Written as DNA, the CDR3 is TGTGCCATCAGTAGAACAGCAGGGGAAACTAATGAAAAACTGTTTTTT.

J is TRBJ2-1 and V is TRBV5-4, with D hard to call. CDR1 is SGHNT, CDR2 YYREEE, per germline (reference sequence). V shed 7 bases and J shed 0 bases, with 14 bases lying between them. The CDR3 has 15 amino acids. The CDR3 protein is CASGQSTSSYNEQFF. CDR3 nucleotide sequence: TGTGCCAGCGGCCAGAGCACAAGCTCCTACAATGAGCAGTTCTTC. Combining the CDR3 with reference TRBV5-4 and TRBJ2-1 gives the whole variable domain ETGVTQSPTHLIKTRGQQVTLRCSSQSGHNTVSWYQQALGQGPQFIFQYYREEENGRGNFPPRFSGLQFPNYSSELNVNALELDDSALYLCASGQSTSSYNEQFFGPGTRLTVL.

This clone appeared a single time. CDR3 loop: CSVGTAYNEQFF. The DNA for the CDR3 is TGCAGCGTCGGGACGGCATACAATGAGCAGTTCTTC. The J gene is TRBJ2-1, the V gene TRBV29-1, with D possibly being TRBD1 or TRBD2 (5 bases each). Trimming left V 6 bases short and J 4 bases short, with 10 bases between. The CDR3 totals 12 residues. The V gene's germline CDR1 is SQVTM and CDR2 ANQGSEA.

The J gene is TRBJ1-6, the V gene TRBV5-1; D is unclear. Trimming left V 0 bases short and J 5 bases short, with 6 bases between. CDR3 length: 14 amino acids. CDR1 SGHRS and CDR2 YFSETQ come from the germline V gene. The CDR3 loop is CASSLATNNSPLHF. Written as DNA, the CDR3 is TGCGCCAGCAGCTTGGCCACAAATAATTCACCCCTCCACTTT. Drawing the rest from reference TRBV5-1 and TRBJ1-6, the complete variable domain is KAGVTQTPRYLIKTRGQQVTLSCSPISGHRSVSWYQQTPGQGLQFLFEYFSETQRNKGNFPGRFSGRQFSNSRSEMNVSTLELGDSALYLCASSLATNNSPLHFGNGTRLTVT.

Only one count was recorded for this clone. The gene calls are TRBV19 and TRBJ2-6; 8 bases fit TRBD1. This CDR3 is built from 18 residues. The germline V gene encodes CDR1 LNHDA and CDR2 SQIVND (reference sequence). V dropped 5 bases and J dropped 0; count of bases not matched to a gene: 9. For the CDR3, the DNA is TGTGCCAGTAGTGTTGGACAGGGTAGCCCCTCTGGGGCCAACGTCCTGACTTTC. It codes for CASSVGQGSPSGANVLTF.

The chain combines TRBV24-1 with TRBJ2-3; 7 nucleotides align to TRBD1. Trimming took 4 bases from V and 4 from J; bases not matched to a gene: 4. The CDR3 spans 14 residues. The germline CDR1 and CDR2 sequences are KGHDR and SFDVKD. As DNA, the CDR3 is TGTGCCACCAGTGACCCACAGGGGCCAGATACGCAGTATTTT. Translation: CATSDPQGPDTQYF.

This clone was observed many times. This chain uses TRBV7-3 with TRBJ1-1; 8 nucleotides line up with TRBD1. The CDR3 is 12 residues long. Germline assignment: CDR1 SGHTA and CDR2 FQGTGA. Trimming took 3 bases from V and 7 from J; bases not matched to a gene: 1. CDR3 sequence: CASSFDRGEAFF. CDR3 DNA sequence: TGTGCCAGCAGCTTCGACAGGGGTGAAGCTTTCTTT.

The rearrangement uses TRBV24-1 and TRBJ1-2, with D unresolved. Trimming shortened V by 0 bases and J by 8 bases, and 12 bases separated the two germline ends. Germline V CDR1 and CDR2: KGHDR, SFDVKD. The CDR3 spans 14 residues. The CDR3 spells CATSDLKGGKGYTF. The DNA for the CDR3 is TGTGCCACCAGTGATTTGAAGGGAGGTAAAGGCTACACCTTC.

V is TRBV27 and J is TRBJ1-6; 7 bases map to TRBD1. The germline CDR1 and CDR2 sequences are MNHEY and SMNVEV (reference sequence). V was pared by 7 bases and J by 7 bases, with 10 bases of the junction left unmatched. The CDR3 totals 15 residues. The DNA for the CDR3 is TGTGCCAGCAAGCATGGAGGGGGCGGAAATTCACCCCTCCACTTT. Translating it yields CASKHGGGGNSPLHF.

CDR3 in amino acids: CASSVGQGRVYEKLFF. The CDR3 DNA follows: TGTGCCAGTAGTGTCGGACAGGGGAGGGTATATGAAAAACTGTTTTTT. This chain joins TRBV19 and TRBJ1-4, with 9 nucleotides matching TRBD1. Germline V lookup: CDR1 LNHDA, CDR2 SQIVND (reference sequence). The CDR3 sequence is 16 residues long. V lost 5 bases, J lost 6 bases, and 10 bases stayed unmatched.

This clone appeared a few times. This chain links TRBV28 with TRBJ2-7; D gene unclear. The CDR3 has 13 residues. The germline V gene has CDR1 MDHEN and CDR2 SYDVKM. V lost 1 base, J lost 9 bases, and 13 bases lay in between. The DNA for the CDR3 is TGTGCCAGCAGTTTATCCAGTTCTTTCGTGCAGTACGTC. The encoded protein is CASSLSSSFVQYV.

This clone was observed a few times. The chain employs TRBV6-5 and TRBJ1-5; D is perhaps TRBD1 (6 bases). The CDR3 contains 15 residues. Germline values: CDR1 MNHEY, CDR2 SVGAGI. V dropped 6 bases and J dropped 2 bases, with 14 bases sitting between them. CDR3 protein: CASRLTGSGNQPQHF. The DNA of the CDR3 is TGTGCCAGCAGGTTAACAGGGTCCGGCAATCAGCCCCAGCATTTT.

The gene calls are TRBV7-7 and TRBJ2-5; 7 nucleotides agree with TRBD2. The CDR3 totals 14 residues. Germline V gives CDR1 SSHAT, CDR2 FNYEAQ (reference sequence). Unmatched junction bases numbered 5, after V lost 2 bases and J lost 5 bases. As DNA, the CDR3 is TGTGCCAGCAGCTTAATGGGGGGAGGGGAGACCCAGTACTTC. Its translation: CASSLMGGGETQYF.

This sequence joins TRBV19 and TRBJ1-2, with D tentatively TRBD1 (5 bases). The germline V gene has CDR1 LNHDA and CDR2 SQIVND (reference sequence). The CDR3 runs 14 residues. Between the trimmed V and J ends, which lost 7 bases and 6 bases, there was a span of 18 bases. The CDR3: CASTPTRGRDGYTF. The CDR3 coding sequence is TGTGCCAGTACCCCCACGAGGGGTAGAGATGGCTACACCTTC.